This T cell receptor beta chain was recovered during a study of patients and donors after allogeneic stem cell transplantation. This clonotype occurred a few times. MiXCR, applied by TCRdb to the RT-PCR reads, yields one record per CDR3 protein. In the table there are 800,000 to 1,000,000 distinct CDR3 sequences, roughly 18% of which are singletons. Sample: blood, either unsorted or a sorted T cell fraction (not recorded which). The TCR sequence derives from a human donor who was either an allogeneic HSCT recipient or a stem cell or donor lymphocyte infusion donor (not recorded which). It is not recorded whose cells these are; they may come from a transplant donor.

The CDR3, as DNA: TGTGCCTGGGGTAGGGACAGTCTTCGAAACTATGGCTACACCTTC. Translated: CAWGRDSLRNYGYTF. J is TRBJ1-2 and V is TRBV30, with 7 bases fitting TRBD1. Germline trimming cut 5 bases from V and 2 bases from J; bases unmatched to any gene: 11. Germline V gene sequence: CDR1 GTSNPN, CDR2 SVGIG (reference sequence). This CDR3 has 15 amino acids. Drawing the rest from reference TRBV30 and TRBJ1-2, the complete variable domain is SQTIHQWPATLVQPVGSPLSLECTVEGTSNPNLYWYRQAAGRGLQLLFYSVGIGQISSEVPQNLSASRPQDRQFILSSKKLLLSDSGFYLCAWGRDSLRNYGYTFGSGTRLTVV.